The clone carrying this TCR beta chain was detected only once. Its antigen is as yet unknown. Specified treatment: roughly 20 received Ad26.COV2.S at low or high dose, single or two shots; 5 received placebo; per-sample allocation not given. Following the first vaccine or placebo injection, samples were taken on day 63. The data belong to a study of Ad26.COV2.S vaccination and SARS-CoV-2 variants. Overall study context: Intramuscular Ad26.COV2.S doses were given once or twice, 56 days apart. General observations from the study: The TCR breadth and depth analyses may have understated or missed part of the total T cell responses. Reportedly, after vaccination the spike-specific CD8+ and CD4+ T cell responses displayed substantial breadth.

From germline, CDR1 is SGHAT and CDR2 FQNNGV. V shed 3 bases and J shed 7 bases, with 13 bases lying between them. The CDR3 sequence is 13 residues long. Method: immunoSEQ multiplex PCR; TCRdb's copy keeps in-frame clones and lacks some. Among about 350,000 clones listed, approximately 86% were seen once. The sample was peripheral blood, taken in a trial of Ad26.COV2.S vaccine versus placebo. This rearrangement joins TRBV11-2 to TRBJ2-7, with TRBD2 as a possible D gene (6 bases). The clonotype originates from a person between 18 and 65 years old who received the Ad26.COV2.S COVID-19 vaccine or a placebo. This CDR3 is CASSLGGAGEQYF. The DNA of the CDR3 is TGTGCCAGCAGCTTGGGAGGTGCGGGTGAGCAGTACTTC.